The clone carrying this TCR beta chain has only a few counts. Original processing notes: Nucleated cell number was recorded as an estimate derived from reference gene primer amplification. Some clones are missing from TCRdb's copy, which holds only in-frame ones; the method was immunoSEQ multiplex PCR. From that table come the V and J calls and clone size; the DNA was used to work out D and trimming. The sample holds roughly 40,000 clones, around 89% seen once. This sample was taken from a study of blood T cell repertoires in COVID-19. As for the study in general: Researchers got acute and convalescent COVID-19 samples from the United States, Italy and Spain.

This TCR was sampled from a human donor in a cohort sampled during active COVID-19. Source material: peripheral blood.

This CDR3 reads CASSYEAASNYGYTF. DNA for the CDR3: TGTGCCAGCAGTTACGAGGCCGCCTCTAACTATGGCTACACCTTC. This chain joins TRBV6-2 or TRBV6-3 and TRBJ1-2, with D hard to call. The V and J ends lost 2 bases and 0 bases respectively, with 10 bases between them. Germline lookup yields CDR1 MNHEY and CDR2 SVGEGT. CDR3 size: 15 residues.